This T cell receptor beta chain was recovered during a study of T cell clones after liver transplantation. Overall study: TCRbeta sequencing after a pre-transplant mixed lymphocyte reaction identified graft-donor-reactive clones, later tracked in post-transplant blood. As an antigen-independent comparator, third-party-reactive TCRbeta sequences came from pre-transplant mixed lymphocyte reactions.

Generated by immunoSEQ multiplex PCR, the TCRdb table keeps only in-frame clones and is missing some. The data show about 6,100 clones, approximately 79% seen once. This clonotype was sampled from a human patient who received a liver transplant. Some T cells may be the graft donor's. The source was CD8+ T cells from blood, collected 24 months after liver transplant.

The CDR3 coding sequence is TGTGCCAGCAGTGCGGACAGCAGGACTGAAGCTTTCTTT. Residues: CASSADSRTEAFF. The gene calls are TRBV6-6 and TRBJ1-1; a possible D gene is TRBD1 (6 bases). This CDR3 is 13 amino acids long. Germline V lookup: CDR1 MNHNY, CDR2 SVGAGI (reference sequence). V lost 5 bases and J 5 bases, leaving 12 bases between the germline ends.